Included here is one T cell receptor (beta chain) sequence, with context. Patients with Susac syndrome met diagnostic criteria that were recently defined for definite or probable disease. Bulk CD8+ and CD4+ cells came from magnetic negative isolation; CD8+ TEMRA by FACS. After extraction with the RNeasy kit, roughly 0.5 to 1 ug of the RNA was reverse transcribed using random hexamers. The CDR3 of TCR beta was amplified by immunoSEQ multiplex PCR across 54 Vbeta and 13 Jbeta. TCRdb used MiXCR to reprocess the immunoSEQ multiplex PCR reads, holding one entry per CDR3 protein. The sample carries approximately 190,000 distinct CDR3 sequences, 90% to 97% recorded once. This entry is derived from a study of CD8 T cells in Susac syndrome. About the research overall: Patients with Susac syndrome were, at the time of blood collection, therapy-naive, maintained on corticosteroids, or maintained on intravenous immunoglobulin alone.

Trimming removed 6 bases at V and 0 bases at J, with 12 bases between. This CDR3 spans 13 amino acids. CDR1 is DFQATT, CDR2 SNEGSKA, per germline (reference sequence). This sequence originates from a human donor with Susac syndrome. This chain uses TRBV20-1 with TRBJ2-7; D not certain. The sequenced sample consisted of CD4+ T cells from PBMCs. CDR3: CSAPGPGSYEQYF. CDR3 DNA: TGCAGTGCCCCTGGACCGGGCTCCTACGAGCAGTACTTC.